Presented here are 10 T cell receptor beta chains from one specimen sequenced in a study of cytomegalovirus exposure and HLA in healthy donors. Vbeta (60) and Jbeta (13) primers were used in the PCR. Profiled with immunoSEQ multiplex PCR; TCRdb holds only in-frame clones, not every one. Among about 78,000 clones listed, 63% were seen once. The sequencing sample was made of PBMCs. These receptors were collected from a man aged 25-45 years in good health and CMV-seropositive.

The CDR3 DNA is TGTGCCAGCAGGGCTGAAGGGGGGGGCACTGAAGCTTTCTTT. Its translation is CASRAEGGGTEAFF. The V gene is TRBV14, the J gene TRBJ1-1; D perhaps matches TRBD1 (6 bases). This CDR3 contains 14 residues. Trimming removed 6 bases from V and 4 bases from J, with 15 bases in between. Germline V gives CDR1 SGHDN, CDR2 FVKESK. The complete variable domain, with remaining parts taken from reference TRBV14 and TRBJ1-1, reads EAGVTQFPSHSVIEKGQTVTLRCDPISGHDNLYWYRRVMGKEIKFLLHFVKESKQDESGMPNNRFLAERTGGTYSTLKVQPAELEDSGVYFCASRAEGGGTEAFFGQGTRLTVV.

The gene calls are TRBV28 and TRBJ2-5; TRBD1 matches at 7 bases. Germline CDR1 and CDR2: MDHEN and SYDVKM. V lost 2 bases to trimming and J lost 3 bases; unmatched junction nucleotides: 6. The CDR3 has 15 residues. Here the CDR3 reads CASSLASQGEETQYF. CDR3 bases: TGTGCCAGCAGTTTAGCGTCGCAGGGGGAAGAGACCCAGTACTTC.

This clone was picked up a small number of times. This chain links TRBV28 with TRBJ1-6, with TRBD1 as a possible D gene (6 bases). Trimming took off 7 bases at V and 8 bases at J, with 15 bases between the two ends. Germline V gene sequence: CDR1 MDHEN, CDR2 SYDVKM. CDR3 length: 14 residues. CDR3 sequence reads: CASKRTGWDSPLHF. DNA of the CDR3: TGTGCCAGCAAACGTACAGGGTGGGATTCACCCCTCCACTTT.

The V call is TRBV2, the J call TRBJ1-6; a possible D gene is TRBD1 (5 bases). V was clipped by 6 bases and J by 10 bases, with 22 bases between them. The CDR3 contains 16 residues. From germline, CDR1 is SNHLY and CDR2 FYNNEI. The DNA of the CDR3 is TGTGCCAGCAGGAGCGGGATCGGCGAGGGACTCTCACCCCTCCACTTT. It is translated as CASRSGIGEGLSPLHF.

V is TRBV5-6 and J is TRBJ2-3, with 12 bases identical to TRBD2. The CDR3 spans 14 residues. From germline, CDR1 is SGHDT and CDR2 YYEEEE. With V trimmed by 7 bases and J by 1 base, 1 base remained unmatched. CDR3 nucleotide sequence: TGTGCCAGCCGGACTAGCGGGGGCACAGATACGCAGTATTTT. Its protein product is CASRTSGGTDTQYF.

The rearrangement joins TRBV2 to TRBJ2-5; D may be TRBD2 (6 bases). Germline V gene lookup returns CDR1 SNHLY and CDR2 FYNNEI. Trimming took 4 bases from V and 3 from J, leaving 12 bases between them. The CDR3 is made up of 14 amino acids. This CDR3 is CASSVGGGKETQYF. CDR3 DNA: TGTGCCAGCAGTGTGGGGGGTGGGAAAGAGACCCAGTACTTC.

The V gene is TRBV5-3, the J gene TRBJ2-7; D perhaps matches TRBD2 (6 bases). TRBV5-3 is classed as an ORF, of uncertain function. The CDR3 is 15 amino acids. Trimming pared 0 bases from V and 3 bases from J, leaving 13 bases between. The CDR3 bases are TGTGCCAGAAGCTTGGCGGCTATGGGGGGCTACGAGCAGTACTTC. This encodes CARSLAAMGGYEQYF.

This clone was counted between two and nine times. This sequence joins TRBV29-1 and TRBJ2-1, with D perhaps TRBD2 (6 bases). The CDR3 sequence is 14 residues long. Trimming stripped 6 bases from V and 6 bases from J, with 18 bases between. The germline gives CDR1 SQVTM, CDR2 ANQGSEA. The CDR3 region has the DNA TGCAGCGTCCGGATAGCGGACGGACGCAATGAGCAGTTCTTC. It translates to CSVRIADGRNEQFF.

CDR3: CASSERQGYEQYF. The DNA for the CDR3 is TGTGCCAGCAGTGAAAGACAGGGGTACGAGCAGTACTTC. The rearrangement links TRBV2 to TRBJ2-7, with 8 bases that match TRBD1. The V and J ends lost 2 bases and 4 bases, in that order; junction bases with no gene match: 1. Germline values: CDR1 SNHLY, CDR2 FYNNEI. The CDR3 has 13 amino acids.

The rearrangement links TRBV6-1 to TRBJ2-1; 8 bases fit TRBD2. The CDR3 spans 20 residues. Germline CDR1 MNHNS, CDR2 SASEGT. After removal of 3 bases from V and 6 bases from J, the junction contained 22 bases not matched to a gene. The CDR3 bases are TGTGCCAGCAGTGATCCGGGAGGAGGTCGGGCTAGCGGGCCTATCAATGAGCAGTTCTTC. It specifies CASSDPGGGRASGPINEQFF.